The rows below give T cell receptor beta chains drawn from one sample of a study of HIV-infected patients and healthy controls. TCRdb independently ran MiXCR on the 5' RACE reads; one entry per CDR3 protein. Here the sample spans about 14,000 distinct CDR3 sequences, 12% being singletons. Sequencing used blood, obtained during antiretroviral therapy. These receptors were obtained from an adult with HIV infection. The donor label of this sample is uncertain. The CDR3 runs from the conserved cysteine through the conserved F or W. The D gene is left open where the match is weak. Part of the rows lack a size; the others show once, few, many or a class for expanded clones.

V: TRBV29-1; J: TRBJ2-1; length: 13; size: NA; D: NA; CDR3: CSVGGLAYNEQFF; DNA: TGCAGCGTTGGGGGGCTAGCGTACAATGAGCAGTTCTTC
V: TRBV5-1; J: TRBJ1-5; length: 14; size: many; D: NA; CDR3: CASSSGDSNQPQHF; DNA: TGCGCCAGCAGCTCAGGGGATAGCAATCAGCCCCAGCATTTT
V: TRBV28; J: TRBJ2-3; length: 16; size: medium-sized; D: NA; CDR3: CASSFLSRLSTDTQYF; DNA: TGTGCCAGCAGTTTTCTGAGCCGGCTAAGCACAGATACGCAGTATTTT
V: TRBV7-8; J: TRBJ2-1; length: 13; size: few; D: NA; CDR3: CASSLVSGQEQFF; DNA: TGTGCCAGCAGCTTAGTTAGCGGCCAAGAGCAGTTCTTC
V: TRBV30; J: TRBJ1-1; length: 13; size: many; D: NA; CDR3: CAWSVLSEIEAFF; DNA: TGTGCCTGGAGTGTACTGTCTGAGATTGAAGCTTTCTTT
V: TRBV12-3/TRBV12-4; J: TRBJ2-7; length: 11; size: many; D: TRBD2; CDR3: CASSLAAGVIF; DNA: TGTGCCAGCAGTTTAGCAGCGGGAGTTATCTTC
V: TRBV7-9; J: TRBJ2-3; length: 10; size: many; D: NA; CDR3: CASGTDTQYF; DNA: TGTGCCAGTGGCACAGATACGCAGTATTTT
V: TRBV7-9; J: TRBJ2-7; length: 15; size: many; D: TRBD2; CDR3: CASSPRLAAPYEQYF; DNA: TGTGCCAGCAGCCCGCGACTAGCGGCTCCCTACGAGCAGTACTTC
V: TRBV11-2; J: TRBJ2-1; length: 14; size: few; D: NA; CDR3: CASSSLTRTDEQFF; DNA: TGTGCCAGCAGCTCTCTCACTAGAACCGATGAGCAGTTCTTC
V: TRBV5-1; J: TRBJ2-6; length: 15; size: many; D: TRBD1; CDR3: CASRDRDSGANVLTF; DNA: TGCGCCAGTCGGGACAGAGACTCTGGGGCCAACGTCCTGACTTTC
V: TRBV28; J: TRBJ1-5; length: 15; size: many; D: NA; CDR3: CASTSSASSNQPQHF; DNA: TGTGCCAGCACCTCCAGTGCGTCTAGCAATCAGCCCCAGCATTTT
V: TRBV20-1; J: TRBJ2-5; length: 14; size: many; D: NA; CDR3: CSARPPGLGETQYF; DNA: TGCAGTGCTAGACCTCCTGGCCTCGGAGAGACCCAGTACTTC
V: TRBV28; J: TRBJ2-4; length: 16; size: many; D: TRBD1; CDR3: CASRERTGRAKNIQYF; DNA: TGTGCCAGCAGGGAGCGGACAGGGAGGGCCAAAAACATTCAGTACTTC
V: TRBV2; J: TRBJ2-6; length: 13; size: NA; D: NA; CDR3: CARRYSGANVLTF; DNA: TGTGCCAGGCGGTACAGTGGGGCCAACGTCCTGACTTTC
V: TRBV30; J: TRBJ2-5; length: 15; size: few; D: TRBD2; CDR3: CAGLGLAGVGETQYF; DNA: TGTGCCGGCCTGGGACTAGCGGGAGTCGGGGAGACCCAGTACTTC
V: TRBV29-1; J: TRBJ2-1; length: 13; size: few; D: TRBD1; CDR3: CSVVGTGYDEQFF; DNA: TGCAGCGTTGTGGGGACAGGGTATGATGAGCAGTTCTTC
V: TRBV19; J: TRBJ1-5; length: 14; size: NA; D: NA; CDR3: CASSPRGGNQPQHF; DNA: TGTGCCAGTAGTCCCAGGGGAGGCAATCAGCCCCAGCATTTT
V: TRBV29-1; J: TRBJ2-1; length: 14; size: NA; D: TRBD2; CDR3: CSVVLAGEVHEQFF; DNA: TGCAGCGTTGTCCTAGCGGGAGAAGTCCATGAGCAGTTCTTC
V: TRBV5-1; J: TRBJ2-3; length: 13; size: many; D: NA; CDR3: CASRSYVADTQYF; DNA: TGCGCCAGCAGATCATATGTGGCAGATACGCAGTATTTT
V: TRBV4-1; J: TRBJ1-2; length: 17; size: NA; D: NA; CDR3: CASSQDLGRSANYGYTF; DNA: TGCGCCAGCAGCCAAGATCTGGGACGGAGTGCTAACTATGGCTACACCTTC
V: TRBV3-1; J: TRBJ2-5; length: 14; size: many; D: TRBD1; CDR3: CASSPRTGAETQYF; DNA: TGTGCCAGCAGCCCGCGGACAGGGGCGGAGACCCAGTACTTC
V: TRBV20-1; J: TRBJ2-3; length: 14; size: many; D: NA; CDR3: CSAIQSFPTDTQYF; DNA: TGCAGTGCGATCCAGTCGTTTCCGACAGATACGCAGTATTTT
V: TRBV29-1; J: TRBJ1-1; length: 14; size: few; D: NA; CDR3: CSVEEKASGTEAFF; DNA: TGCAGCGTTGAAGAAAAGGCGTCGGGCACTGAAGCTTTCTTT
V: TRBV5-1; J: TRBJ2-1; length: 15; size: NA; D: TRBD1; CDR3: CASQPTGQGKNEQFF; DNA: TGCGCCAGCCAGCCCACGGGACAGGGTAAGAATGAGCAGTTCTTC
V: TRBV20-1; J: TRBJ1-5; length: 13; size: many; D: NA; CDR3: CSASENSNQPQHF; DNA: TGCAGTGCTAGTGAAAATAGCAATCAGCCCCAGCATTTT
V: TRBV12-3/TRBV12-4; J: TRBJ1-1; length: 15; size: few; D: NA; CDR3: CASSREKTWGTEAFF; DNA: TGTGCCAGCAGCCGGGAAAAGACCTGGGGGACTGAAGCTTTCTTT
V: TRBV15; J: TRBJ2-7; length: 14; size: many; D: TRBD1; CDR3: CATSGQGNSYEQYF; DNA: TGTGCCACCAGCGGACAGGGAAACTCCTACGAGCAGTACTTC
V: TRBV7-8; J: TRBJ2-7; length: 14; size: many; D: NA; CDR3: CASSLAGDAVEQYF; DNA: TGTGCCAGCAGCTTAGCTGGAGATGCCGTCGAGCAGTACTTC
V: TRBV10-3; J: TRBJ2-3; length: 15; size: many; D: TRBD2; CDR3: CAIRETSGSPDTQYF; DNA: TGTGCCATCAGGGAGACTAGCGGGAGCCCAGATACGCAGTATTTT
V: TRBV27; J: TRBJ1-2; length: 14; size: many; D: NA; CDR3: CASSLSSSNYGYTF; DNA: TGTGCCAGCAGTTTATCAAGCAGCAACTATGGCTACACCTTC
V: TRBV15; J: TRBJ2-3; length: 16; size: NA; D: NA; CDR3: CATSSIGGRETDTQYF; DNA: TGTGCCACCAGCAGTATCGGAGGGCGGGAAACAGATACGCAGTATTTT
V: TRBV20-1; J: TRBJ2-5; length: 12; size: NA; D: NA; CDR3: CSASGRQETQYF; DNA: TGCAGTGCTAGTGGCAGACAAGAGACCCAGTACTTC
V: TRBV5-8; J: TRBJ2-2; length: 14; size: few; D: NA; CDR3: CASSLGQFTGELFF; DNA: TGTGCCAGCAGCTTGGGGCAGTTCACCGGGGAGCTGTTTTTT
V: TRBV7-9; J: TRBJ1-1; length: 15; size: few; D: TRBD1; CDR3: CASSFLTGGYTEAFF; DNA: TGTGCCAGCAGCTTTTTAACAGGGGGCTACACTGAAGCTTTCTTT
V: TRBV3-1; J: TRBJ2-7; length: 14; size: many; D: TRBD2; CDR3: CASSQGGGVYEQYF; DNA: TGTGCCAGCAGCCAAGGGGGAGGGGTCTACGAGCAGTACTTC
V: TRBV20-1; J: TRBJ1-4; length: 15; size: many; D: NA; CDR3: CSARDQSSFEEKLFF; DNA: TGCAGTGCTAGAGATCAAAGTTCCTTTGAGGAAAAACTGTTTTTT
V: TRBV7-9; J: TRBJ1-4; length: 14; size: many; D: NA; CDR3: CASSLDGRNEKLFF; DNA: TGTGCCAGCAGCTTAGACGGGCGGAATGAAAAACTGTTTTTT
V: TRBV29-1; J: TRBJ2-1; length: 15; size: many; D: TRBD1; CDR3: CSVEFGDRGRNEQFF; DNA: TGCAGCGTTGAGTTTGGGGACAGGGGGCGGAATGAGCAGTTCTTC
V: TRBV6-1; J: TRBJ2-2; length: 16; size: many; D: TRBD1; CDR3: CASRNYDRDNTGELFF; DNA: TGTGCCAGCAGAAATTATGACAGGGACAACACCGGGGAGCTGTTTTTT
V: TRBV30; J: TRBJ2-2; length: 12; size: few; D: NA; CDR3: CAWSDRPGELFF; DNA: TGTGCCTGGAGTGACCGTCCCGGGGAGCTGTTTTTT
V: TRBV2; J: TRBJ2-1; length: 14; size: many; D: TRBD2; CDR3: CASRTGTSGNEQFF; DNA: TGTGCCAGCAGGACCGGGACTAGCGGTAATGAGCAGTTCTTC
V: TRBV7-7; J: TRBJ2-1; length: 14; size: many; D: NA; CDR3: CASSLATGSDEQFF; DNA: TGTGCCAGCAGCTTAGCTACAGGGTCTGATGAGCAGTTCTTC
V: TRBV4-2; J: TRBJ2-1; length: 15; size: few; D: NA; CDR3: CASSQAGHSNNEQFF; DNA: TGTGCCAGCAGCCAAGCTGGTCACAGTAACAATGAGCAGTTCTTC
V: TRBV3-1; J: TRBJ1-1; length: 14; size: NA; D: NA; CDR3: CASSNKDRNTEAFF; DNA: TGTGCCAGCAGCAACAAGGACAGGAACACTGAAGCTTTCTTT
V: TRBV4-1; J: TRBJ2-3; length: 15; size: many; D: NA; CDR3: CASNLRGGSTDTQYF; DNA: TGCGCCAGCAACCTGAGGGGGGGCAGCACAGATACGCAGTATTTT
V: TRBV12-3/TRBV12-4; J: TRBJ2-7; length: 15; size: many; D: TRBD1; CDR3: CASSPGQGHFYEQYF; DNA: TGTGCCAGCAGCCCCGGACAGGGGCATTTCTACGAGCAGTACTTC
V: TRBV29-1; J: TRBJ2-5; length: 10; size: many; D: NA; CDR3: CSARTETQYF; DNA: TGCAGCGCGCGAACAGAGACCCAGTACTTC
V: TRBV30; J: TRBJ2-3; length: 13; size: few; D: NA; CDR3: CAWDPPRQDTQYF; DNA: TGTGCCTGGGACCCCCCGAGACAAGATACGCAGTATTTT
V: TRBV12-3/TRBV12-4; J: TRBJ1-5; length: 15; size: many; D: TRBD1; CDR3: CASRQGQGGNQPQHF; DNA: TGTGCCAGCAGACAGGGACAGGGAGGAAATCAGCCCCAGCATTTT
V: TRBV20-1; J: TRBJ2-3; length: 14; size: many; D: NA; CDR3: CSASGPLGTDTQYF; DNA: TGCAGTGCTAGTGGGCCACTGGGAACAGATACGCAGTATTTT
V: TRBV20-1; J: TRBJ2-4; length: 15; size: many; D: NA; CDR3: CSARDRGGAKNIQYF; DNA: TGCAGTGCTAGAGATAGGGGGGGAGCCAAAAACATTCAGTACTTC
V: TRBV30; J: TRBJ2-2; length: 15; size: many; D: NA; CDR3: CAWSRLGSMGGELFF; DNA: TGTGCCTGGAGCCGACTCGGATCCATGGGCGGGGAGCTGTTTTTT
V: TRBV6-5; J: TRBJ2-1; length: 14; size: many; D: NA; CDR3: CASNQLGSYNEQFF; DNA: TGTGCCAGCAATCAGCTCGGCTCCTACAATGAGCAGTTCTTC
V: TRBV9; J: TRBJ2-1; length: 15; size: many; D: TRBD2; CDR3: CASGSGTSGRSEQFF; DNA: TGTGCCAGCGGGAGTGGGACTAGCGGGAGGAGTGAGCAGTTCTTC